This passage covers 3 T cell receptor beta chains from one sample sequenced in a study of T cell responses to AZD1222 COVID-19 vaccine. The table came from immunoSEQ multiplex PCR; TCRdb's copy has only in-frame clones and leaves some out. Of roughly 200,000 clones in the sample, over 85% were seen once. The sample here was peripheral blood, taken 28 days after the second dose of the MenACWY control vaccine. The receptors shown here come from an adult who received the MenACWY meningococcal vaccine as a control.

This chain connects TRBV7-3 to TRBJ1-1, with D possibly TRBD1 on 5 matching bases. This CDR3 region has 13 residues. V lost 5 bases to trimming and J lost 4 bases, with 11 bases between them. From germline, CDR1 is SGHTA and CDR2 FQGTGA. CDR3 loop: CASSVQGGTEAFF. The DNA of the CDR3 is TGTGCCAGCAGCGTTCAGGGCGGCACTGAAGCTTTCTTT.

CDR3: CASSTGTSVETQYF. The CDR3 region has the DNA TGCGCCAGCAGCACCGGGACTAGCGTGGAGACCCAGTACTTC. V is TRBV5-1 and J is TRBJ2-5; the match to TRBD2 covers 10 bases. Germline assignment: CDR1 SGHRS and CDR2 YFSETQ. The CDR3 totals 14 residues. V was pared by 4 bases and J by 5 bases, with 5 bases of the junction left unmatched.

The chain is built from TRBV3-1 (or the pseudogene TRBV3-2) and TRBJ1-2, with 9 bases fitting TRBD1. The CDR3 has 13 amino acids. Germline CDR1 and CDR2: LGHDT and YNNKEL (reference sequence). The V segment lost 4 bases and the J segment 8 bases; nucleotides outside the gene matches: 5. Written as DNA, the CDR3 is TGTGCCAGCAGCCGGACAGGGGCGGGAGGCTACACCTTC. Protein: CASSRTGAGGYTF.